Following are 11 T cell receptor beta chains from one sample sequenced in a study of blood T cell repertoires in COVID-19. Measured with immunoSEQ multiplex PCR; TCRdb has only the in-frame clones, and not every one. This sample has about 270,000 clones, with about 88% found just once. Material: peripheral blood. The source is a man aged 60-69 years who had recovered from COVID-19.

This clone was seen just once. The chain employs TRBV5-1 and TRBJ1-5; D remains unclear. Germline values: CDR1 SGHRS, CDR2 YFSETQ. CDR3 length: 13 amino acids. V lost 0 bases and J 7 bases, leaving 8 bases between the germline ends. In DNA form, the CDR3 reads TGCGCCAGCAGCTTGGGAGTTTCGCAGCCCCAGCATTTT. This sequence encodes CASSLGVSQPQHF.

The chain combines TRBV6-5 with TRBJ1-1, with D possibly being TRBD1 (5 bases). The germline V gene has CDR1 MNHEY and CDR2 SVGAGI. V was pared by 8 bases and J by 6 bases, with 19 bases between. CDR3 length equals 14 residues. The CDR3 loop reads CASYPTGGIAEAFF. The CDR3 DNA reads as TGTGCCAGCTACCCCACGGGGGGAATCGCTGAAGCTTTCTTT.

The chain joins TRBV2 to TRBJ2-5, with a weak D call TRBD1 (6 bases). The CDR3 length is 15 residues. Germline CDR1 reads SNHLY; CDR2 reads FYNNEI. V shed 6 bases and J shed 1 base, with 15 bases lying between them. The CDR3 region has the DNA TGTGCCAGCAGAGGATTAACAGGGTTCCAAGAGACCCAGTACTTC. As protein: CASRGLTGFQETQYF. Full variable domain (missing parts from reference TRBV2 and TRBJ2-5): EPEVTQTPSHQVTQMGQEVILRCVPISNHLYFYWYRQILGQKVEFLVSFYNNEISEKSEIFDDQFSVERPDGSNFTLKIRSTKLEDSAMYFCASRGLTGFQETQYFGPGTRLLVL.

This clone was seen once. The identical CDR3 is also encoded by other nucleotide sequences in the sample. The V gene is TRBV14, the J gene TRBJ2-5; 7 positions match TRBD1. This CDR3 region has 14 residues. Germline values: CDR1 SGHDN, CDR2 FVKESK. V lost 2 bases and J lost 1; bases outside the gene matches: 1. CDR3 bases: TGTGCCAGCAGCCAAAACAGGGGCCAAGAGACCCAGTACTTC. It encodes CASSQNRGQETQYF.

The CDR3 reads CASSTTAGLVTNEQFF. CDR3 DNA: TGTGCCAGCAGTACTACCGCCGGACTAGTAACCAATGAGCAGTTCTTC. The chain joins TRBV11-2 to TRBJ2-1; TRBD2 agrees at 7 bases. J was trimmed by 6 bases and V by 6 bases; bases with no gene match: 14. Germline CDR1 is SGHAT and CDR2 is FQNNGV. CDR3 size: 16 residues.

The chain couples TRBV9 to TRBJ2-1; D may be TRBD2 (7 bases). CDR1 is SGDLS, CDR2 YYNGEE, per germline. CDR3 length equals 18 residues. The ends were cut back, 0 bases at V and 2 bases at J, with 18 bases in the middle. CDR3 nucleotide sequence: TGTGCCAGCAGCGTAGATCCCCTGGGGGGGGCCACCTACAATGAGCAGTTCTTC. Its translation: CASSVDPLGGATYNEQFF.

The chain links TRBV18 to TRBJ2-5; the D gene is possibly TRBD1 (5 bases). Trimming took 3 bases from V and 5 from J, leaving 10 bases between them. The CDR3 totals 13 residues. Germline V gene lookup returns CDR1 KGHSH and CDR2 LQKENI. The CDR3 DNA follows: TGTGCCAGCTCACCCAGGGTTGGGGAGACCCAGTACTTC. Its protein is CASSPRVGETQYF.

This sequence joins TRBV5-1 and TRBJ2-5; maybe TRBD1 (6 bases). This CDR3 comprises 15 residues. Germline CDR1 SGHRS, CDR2 YFSETQ. V gave up 7 bases and J gave up 2 bases, with 18 bases separating them. The CDR3: CASRLDLGQQETQYF. The DNA for the CDR3 is TGCGCCAGCCGCCTAGATCTAGGACAGCAAGAGACCCAGTACTTC.

This chain links TRBV25-1 with TRBJ2-5; D perhaps matches TRBD1 (5 bases). The CDR3 length is 14 residues. The germline V gene encodes CDR1 MGHDK and CDR2 SYGVNS. Deletions cut 1 base from V and 7 bases from J, with 13 bases between. The CDR3 region is CASSESAGQGTQYF. CDR3 bases: TGTGCCAGCAGTGAATCGGCCGGCCAGGGGACCCAGTACTTC.

On this clone itself: The junction and the germline gene differ at one end; a read error may be behind it. The chain's CDR3 is CASNPGTEGNF. CDR3 in DNA: TGTGCCAGCAACCCAGGGACTGAGGGCAACTTT. This chain joins TRBV9 and TRBJ1-6, with D perhaps matching TRBD1 (5 bases). Germline loops: CDR1 SGDLS, CDR2 YYNGEE. The CDR3 totals 11 residues.

The chain joins TRBV7-6 to TRBJ1-1, with 10 bases identical to TRBD1. Germline V lookup: CDR1 SGHVS, CDR2 FNYEAQ. The CDR3 totals 14 residues. V dropped 5 bases and J dropped 1; count of bases not matched to a gene: 1. The CDR3, as DNA: TGTGCCAGCAGCCGGACAGGGGGGAACACTGAAGCTTTCTTT. Its translation: CASSRTGGNTEAFF.